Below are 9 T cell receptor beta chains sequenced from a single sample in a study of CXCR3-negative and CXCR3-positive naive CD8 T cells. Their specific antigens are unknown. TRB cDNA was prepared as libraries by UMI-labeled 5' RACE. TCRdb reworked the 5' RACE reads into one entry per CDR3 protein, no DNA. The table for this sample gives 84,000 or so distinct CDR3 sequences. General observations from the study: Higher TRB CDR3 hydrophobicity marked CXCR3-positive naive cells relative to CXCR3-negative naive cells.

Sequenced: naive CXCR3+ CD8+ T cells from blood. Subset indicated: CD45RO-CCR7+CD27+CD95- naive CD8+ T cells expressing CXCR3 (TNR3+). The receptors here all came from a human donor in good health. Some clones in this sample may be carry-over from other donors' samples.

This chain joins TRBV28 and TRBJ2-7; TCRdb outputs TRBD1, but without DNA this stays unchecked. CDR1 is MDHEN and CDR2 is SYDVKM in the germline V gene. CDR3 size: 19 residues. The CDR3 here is CASSPPTYRVVRLGAEQYF.

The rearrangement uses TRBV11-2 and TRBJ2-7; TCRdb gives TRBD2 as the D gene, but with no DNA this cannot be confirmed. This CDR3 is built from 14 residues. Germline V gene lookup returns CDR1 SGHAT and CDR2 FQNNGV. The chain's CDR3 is CASSWGLADYEQYF.

CDR3: CASRGFSNQPQHF. The V and J genes are TRBV27 and TRBJ1-5. The germline V gene has CDR1 MNHEY and CDR2 SMNVEV (reference sequence). The CDR3 totals 13 residues.

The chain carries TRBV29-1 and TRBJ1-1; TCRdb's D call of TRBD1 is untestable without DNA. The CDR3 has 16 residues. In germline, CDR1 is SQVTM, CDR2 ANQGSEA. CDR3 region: CSVDPIQGNIGTEAFF.

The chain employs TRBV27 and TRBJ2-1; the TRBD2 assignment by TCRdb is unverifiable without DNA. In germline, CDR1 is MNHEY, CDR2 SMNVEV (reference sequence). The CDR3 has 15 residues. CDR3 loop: CASSFGYPPGDEQFF.

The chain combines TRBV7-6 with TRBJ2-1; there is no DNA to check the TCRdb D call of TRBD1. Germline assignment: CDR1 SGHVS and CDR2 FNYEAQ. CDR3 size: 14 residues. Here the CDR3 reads CASSPPGIINEQFF.

CDR3 sequence reads: CASSLDLSRKGPLHF. V is TRBV5-1 and J is TRBJ1-6. The CDR3 runs 15 residues. CDR1 SGHRS and CDR2 YFSETQ come from the germline V gene. Based on the CDR3 plus reference TRBV5-1 and TRBJ1-6, the full variable domain is KAGVTQTPRYLIKTRGQQVTLSCSPISGHRSVSWYQQTPGQGLQFLFEYFSETQRNKGNFPGRFSGRQFSNSRSEMNVSTLELGDSALYLCASSLDLSRKGPLHFGNGTRLTVT.

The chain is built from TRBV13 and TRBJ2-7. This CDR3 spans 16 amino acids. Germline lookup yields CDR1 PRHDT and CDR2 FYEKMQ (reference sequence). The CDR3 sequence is CASSLGHGMISYEQYF.

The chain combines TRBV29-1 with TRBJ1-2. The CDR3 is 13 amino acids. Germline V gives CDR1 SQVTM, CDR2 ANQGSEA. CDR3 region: CSVESLGNYGYTF.